Following are 15 T cell receptor beta chains from one sample sequenced in a study of identical twins. TCRdb reprocessed the 5' RACE reads with MiXCR, giving one entry per CDR3 protein. The sample has fewer than 500,000 distinct CDR3 sequences; roughly 24% are singletons. This sample was shared with a second study, whose subject was T cells expressing NK-cell markers.

Sequenced material: CD4+ T cells sorted from blood. The receptors shown here come from a woman aged 18-29 years in good health.

This clonotype was observed many times. V usage is TRBV29-1 and J usage is TRBJ1-6; no reliable D call. Trimming cost V 5 bases and J 7 bases, with 12 bases left between them. Germline V gene sequence: CDR1 SQVTM, CDR2 ANQGSEA. The CDR3 totals 13 residues. This CDR3 reads CSVNDGPNSPLHF. The CDR3, as DNA: TGCAGCGTTAATGACGGACCAAATTCACCCCTCCACTTT.

The gene calls are TRBV20-1 and TRBJ2-3; TRBD2 matches 7 bases. CDR1 and CDR2 from the germline V gene are DFQATT and SNEGSKA (reference sequence). This CDR3 contains 13 residues. V lost 7 bases to trimming and J lost 4 bases; unmatched junction nucleotides: 8. CDR3 coding DNA: TGCAGTGTAGCAGCGGGACGGGCAGATACGCAGTATTTT. Translating gives CSVAAGRADTQYF.

This clonotype has at least ten counts. This chain connects TRBV18 to TRBJ2-3; either TRBD1 or TRBD2 may fit D (5 bases each). The CDR3 totals 15 residues. With 3 bases removed from V and 0 bases from J, the gap between germline ends came to 10 bases. Germline V gene sequence: CDR1 KGHSH, CDR2 LQKENI. The chain's CDR3 is CASSPMRGSTDTQYF. Here the CDR3 DNA reads TGTGCCAGCTCACCTATGAGGGGTAGCACAGATACGCAGTATTTT. Full variable domain (missing parts from reference TRBV18 and TRBJ2-3): NAGVMQNPRHLVRRRGQEARLRCSPMKGHSHVYWYRQLPEEGLKFMVYLQKENIIDESGMPKERFSAEFPKEGPSILRIQQVVRGDSAAYFCASSPMRGSTDTQYFGPGTRLTVL.

This clonotype was recorded a few times. The chain links TRBV29-1 to TRBJ2-5; D call uncertain. The CDR3 sequence is 14 residues long. V was shortened by 7 bases and J by 5 bases, with 20 bases between the two germline ends. Germline lookup yields CDR1 SQVTM and CDR2 ANQGSEA. CDR3 in DNA: TGCAGCGCCCCCGTCCCCCACAAAAGGGAGACCCAGTACTTC. This gives the protein CSAPVPHKRETQYF. The whole variable domain, filled in from reference TRBV29-1 and TRBJ2-5, reads SAVISQKPSRDICQRGTSLTIQCQVDSQVTMMFWYRQQPGQSLTLIATANQGSEATYESGFVIDKFPISRPNLTFSTLTVSNMSPEDSSIYLCSAPVPHKRETQYFGPGTRLLVL.

A few counts support this clonotype. The chain employs TRBV27 and TRBJ2-1; D tentatively reads TRBD1 or TRBD2 (5 bases each). The V and J ends lost 6 bases and 0 bases respectively, with 18 bases between them. The CDR3 is 17 residues long. In germline, CDR1 is MNHEY, CDR2 SMNVEV (reference sequence). The CDR3 nucleotides read TGTGCCAGCAGATCCACCGGGACGCGGAGCTCCTACAATGAGCAGTTCTTC. This encodes CASRSTGTRSSYNEQFF.

The chain links TRBV11-2 to TRBJ1-4, with D possibly matching TRBD1 (6 bases). The V gene lost 2 bases and the J gene lost 7 bases, with 8 bases spanning the gap. The CDR3 contains 13 residues. The germline V gene has CDR1 SGHAT and CDR2 FQNNGV. CDR3 sequence (DNA): TGTGCCAGCAGCTTAAGGGGGATTGAAAAACTGTTTTTT. The encoded protein is CASSLRGIEKLFF.

The chain links TRBV20-1 to TRBJ2-7, with 10 bases matching TRBD2. The CDR3 totals 15 residues. V shed 6 bases, J shed 4 bases, and the junction held 12 bases outside the gene matches. Germline CDR1 reads DFQATT; CDR2 reads SNEGSKA (reference sequence). CDR3 residues: CSAHPSGSIIYEQYF. CDR3 DNA sequence: TGCAGTGCCCACCCTAGCGGGAGTATCATATACGAGCAGTACTTC.

The sample holds a few counts of this clonotype. The CDR3 DNA is TGTGCCAGCTCAGTCGGGACAGGTCCCTACGAGCAGTACTTC. Its protein is CASSVGTGPYEQYF. The J gene is TRBJ2-7, the V gene TRBV18; 8 nucleotides line up with TRBD1. The germline CDR1 and CDR2 sequences are KGHSH and LQKENI. With 5 bases clipped from V and 2 bases from J, the junction kept 5 bases outside the gene matches. The CDR3 is 14 amino acids.

The chain employs TRBV20-1 and TRBJ1-1; D is uncertain. Trimming left V 4 bases short and J 5 bases short, with 14 bases between. The CDR3 spans 13 residues. The germline V gene has CDR1 DFQATT and CDR2 SNEGSKA (reference sequence). The CDR3, as DNA: TGCAGTGCTACCAACCAGGTAGGAACTGAAGCTTTCTTT. Protein sequence: CSATNQVGTEAFF.

J is TRBJ2-7 and V is TRBV20-1; TRBD2 agrees at 12 bases. The V segment lost 1 base and the J segment 2 bases; nucleotides outside the gene matches: 9. The germline V gene has CDR1 DFQATT and CDR2 SNEGSKA (reference sequence). The CDR3 runs 17 residues. Written as DNA, the CDR3 is TGCAGTGCTAGAGCCGGATTCCTAGCGGGGGGGACCTACGAGCAGTACTTC. Translated: CSARAGFLAGGTYEQYF.

This clonotype has a count of ten or more. The rearrangement links TRBV7-9 to TRBJ1-1; D ambiguous. V was pared by 1 base and J by 4 bases, with 7 bases between. The CDR3 consists of 13 residues. CDR1 is SEHNR, CDR2 FQNEAQ, per germline (reference sequence). CDR3 residues: CASSLDGRTEAFF. In DNA form, the CDR3 reads TGTGCCAGCAGCTTAGACGGACGCACTGAAGCTTTCTTT.

The V call is TRBV12-3 or TRBV12-4, the J call TRBJ1-2; D gene ambiguous. This CDR3 has 15 residues. Trimming left V 2 bases short and J 8 bases short, with 18 bases between. CDR3 sequence reads: CASSLYATLTLGYTF. The CDR3 bases are TGTGCCAGCAGTTTATACGCGACTCTTACGCTAGGCTACACCTTC.

This clonotype has only a few counts. The rearrangement joins TRBV5-5 to TRBJ2-5; D might be TRBD1 or TRBD2, each matching 5 bases. Germline lookup yields CDR1 SGHKS and CDR2 YYEKEE (reference sequence). Deletions cut 1 base from V and 5 bases from J, with 21 bases between. The CDR3 is 17 amino acids. CDR3 DNA sequence: TGTGCCAGCAGCTTGTCCCCCGCTGGAGGTCAGGGCGAGACCCAGTACTTC. It yields the protein CASSLSPAGGQGETQYF.

This chain connects TRBV10-3 to TRBJ2-1, with 9 bases identical to TRBD1. J was trimmed by 7 bases and V by 8 bases; bases with no gene match: 18. Germline CDR1 is ENHRY and CDR2 is SYGVKD. This CDR3 spans 17 amino acids. CDR3: CAIGRLMGGQGINEQFF. The DNA for the CDR3 is TGTGCCATCGGTCGACTAATGGGAGGACAGGGGATAAATGAGCAGTTCTTC.

The sample holds a few counts of this clonotype. The rearrangement uses TRBV25-1 and TRBJ2-7; 9 bases are a match to TRBD1. CDR1 MGHDK and CDR2 SYGVNS come from the germline V gene. The CDR3 length is 16 residues. J gave up 2 bases and V 5 bases, and 10 bases lay outside the gene matches. The CDR3: CASSPGVGQGTYEQYF. As DNA, the CDR3 is TGTGCCAGCAGTCCTGGGGTGGGACAGGGCACCTACGAGCAGTACTTC.